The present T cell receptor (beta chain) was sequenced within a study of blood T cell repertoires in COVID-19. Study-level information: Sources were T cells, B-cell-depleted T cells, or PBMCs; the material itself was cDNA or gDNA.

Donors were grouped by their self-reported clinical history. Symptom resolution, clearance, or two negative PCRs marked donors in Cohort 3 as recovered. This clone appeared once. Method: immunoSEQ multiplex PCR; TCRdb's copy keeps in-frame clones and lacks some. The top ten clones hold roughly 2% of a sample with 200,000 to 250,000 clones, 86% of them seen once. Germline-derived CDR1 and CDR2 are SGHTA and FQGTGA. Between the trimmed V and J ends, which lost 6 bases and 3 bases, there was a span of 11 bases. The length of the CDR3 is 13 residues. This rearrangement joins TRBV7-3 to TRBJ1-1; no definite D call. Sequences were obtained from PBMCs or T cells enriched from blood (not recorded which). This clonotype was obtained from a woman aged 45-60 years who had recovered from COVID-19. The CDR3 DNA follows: TGTGCCAGCAGGGTTAGCGCTGACACTGAAGCTTTCTTT. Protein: CASRVSADTEAFF.